This T cell receptor beta chain was profiled in a study of T cell repertoires in ileal Crohn's disease. Looking at the study overall: The M6 sample came from neoterminal ileum during colonoscopy after surgery.

About this clone: Its antigen is still unknown.

Sample time point: neoterminal ileum biopsy at postoperative endoscopy, about 6 months after surgery. The repertoire was sequenced with immunoSEQ multiplex PCR; TCRdb's copy has only in-frame clones and lacks some. The sample has more than 12,000 clones; around 72% are singletons. Study-level results: Active smokers at surgery had more clonal expansions than non-smokers.

The V gene lost 3 bases and the J gene lost 3 bases, with 9 bases spanning the gap. CDR1 and CDR2 (germline): MGHDK, SYGVNS. The CDR3 consists of 13 residues. The TCR sequence derives from an adult with Crohn's disease. The chain has TRBV25-1 and TRBJ2-7; the D is unclear. Sample: ileal tissue. CDR3 region: CASSDPRSYEQYF. The CDR3 DNA sequence: TGTGCCAGCAGTGACCCCCGGAGCTACGAGCAGTACTTC.